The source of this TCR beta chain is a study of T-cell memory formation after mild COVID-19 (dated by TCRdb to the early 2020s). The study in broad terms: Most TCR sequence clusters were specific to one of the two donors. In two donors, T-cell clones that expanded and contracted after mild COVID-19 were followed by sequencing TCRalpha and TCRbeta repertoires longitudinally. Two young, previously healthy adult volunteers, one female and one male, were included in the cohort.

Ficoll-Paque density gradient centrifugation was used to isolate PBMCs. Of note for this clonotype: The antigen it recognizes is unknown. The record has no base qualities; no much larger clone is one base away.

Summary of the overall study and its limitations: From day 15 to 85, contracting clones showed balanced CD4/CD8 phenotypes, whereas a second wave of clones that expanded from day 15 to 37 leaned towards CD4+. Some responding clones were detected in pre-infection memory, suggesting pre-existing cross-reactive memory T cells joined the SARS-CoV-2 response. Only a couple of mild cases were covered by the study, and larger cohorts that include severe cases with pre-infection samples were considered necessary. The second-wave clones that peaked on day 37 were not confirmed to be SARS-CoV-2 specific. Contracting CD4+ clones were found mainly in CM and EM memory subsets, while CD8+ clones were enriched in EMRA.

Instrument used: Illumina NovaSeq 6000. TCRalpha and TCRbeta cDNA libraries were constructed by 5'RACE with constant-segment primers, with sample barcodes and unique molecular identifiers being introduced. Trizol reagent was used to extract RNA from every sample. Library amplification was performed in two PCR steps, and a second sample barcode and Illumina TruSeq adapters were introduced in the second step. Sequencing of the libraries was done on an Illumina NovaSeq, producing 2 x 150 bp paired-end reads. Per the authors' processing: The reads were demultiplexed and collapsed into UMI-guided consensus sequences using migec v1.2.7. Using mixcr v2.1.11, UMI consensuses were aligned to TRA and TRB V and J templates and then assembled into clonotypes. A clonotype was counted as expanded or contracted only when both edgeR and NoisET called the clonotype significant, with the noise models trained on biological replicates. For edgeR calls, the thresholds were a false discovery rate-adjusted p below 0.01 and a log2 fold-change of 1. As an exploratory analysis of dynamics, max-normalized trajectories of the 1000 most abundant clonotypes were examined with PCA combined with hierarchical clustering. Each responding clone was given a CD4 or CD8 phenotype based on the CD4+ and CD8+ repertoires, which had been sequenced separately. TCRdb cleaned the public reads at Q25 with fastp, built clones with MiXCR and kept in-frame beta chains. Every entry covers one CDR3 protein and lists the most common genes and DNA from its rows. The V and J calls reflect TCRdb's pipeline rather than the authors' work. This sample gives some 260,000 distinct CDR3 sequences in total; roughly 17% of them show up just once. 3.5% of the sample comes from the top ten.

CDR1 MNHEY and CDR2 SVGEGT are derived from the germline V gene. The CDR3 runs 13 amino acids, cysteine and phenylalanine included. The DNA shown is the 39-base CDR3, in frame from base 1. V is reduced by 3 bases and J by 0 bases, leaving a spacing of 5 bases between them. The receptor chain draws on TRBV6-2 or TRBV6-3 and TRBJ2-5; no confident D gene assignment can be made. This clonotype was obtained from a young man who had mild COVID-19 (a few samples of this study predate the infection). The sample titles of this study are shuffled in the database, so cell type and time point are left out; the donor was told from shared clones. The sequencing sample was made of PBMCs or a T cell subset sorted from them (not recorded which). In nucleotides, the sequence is TGTGCCAGCAGTTATCTGAACCAAGAGACCCAGTACTTC. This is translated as CASSYLNQETQYF.